These 16 T cell receptor beta chains share one sample of origin, sequenced in a study of T cell responses to AZD1222 COVID-19 vaccine (dated by TCRdb to about 2021). Preparation of the library involved the immunoSEQ multiplex PCR assay. In its TCRdb copy, this immuneACCESS table keeps in-frame sequences only and misses some clones. Where compared with another copy, unresolved V genes explain less than half of these, and the others have no known cause. Within this sample are about 97,000 clones, with approximately 90% of them counted one time only. Clones ranked in the top ten supply approximately 1.2% of the sample. The label giving this sample's time point can be read as: baseline before first vaccination. Here the sequenced sample was peripheral blood, taken on day 0 of AZD1222 vaccination. Receptors originate from an adult in good health.

The V call is TRBV21-1, the J call TRBJ1-3; the table's D call TRBD1 went unverified against the DNA. TRBV21-1 is given as a pseudogene. The CDR3 totals 19 residues. In DNA, the CDR3 is TGTGCCAGCAGCAATGACACCCCTGAGACAGGGTCCTCTGGAAACACCATATATTTT. Translation gives CASSNDTPETGSSGNTIYF.

The rearrangement joins TRBV2 to TRBJ1-6; D call uncertain. The V end lost 2 bases, the J end lost 7 bases, and 12 bases lay between the germline ends. This CDR3 has 15 residues. Looked up from germline, CDR1 is SNHLY and CDR2 is FYNNEI. In nucleotides, the CDR3 is TGTGCCAGCAGTGAACAGCAGGCACGCAATTCACCCCTCCACTTT. It codes for CASSEQQARNSPLHF.

The rearrangement uses TRBV5-4 and TRBJ2-1; D is possibly TRBD1 (5 bases). The V end lost 0 bases, the J end lost 8 bases, and 12 bases lay between the germline ends. Germline V lookup: CDR1 SGHNT, CDR2 YYREEE (reference sequence). The CDR3 contains 14 residues. Here the CDR3 reads CASSLGRATDEQFF. The CDR3 region has the DNA TGTGCCAGCAGCTTGGGCAGGGCCACCGATGAGCAGTTCTTC. Based on the CDR3 plus reference TRBV5-4 and TRBJ2-1, the full variable domain is ETGVTQSPTHLIKTRGQQVTLRCSSQSGHNTVSWYQQALGQGPQFIFQYYREEENGRGNFPPRFSGLQFPNYSSELNVNALELDDSALYLCASSLGRATDEQFFGPGTRLTVL.

J is TRBJ1-2 and V is TRBV2, with D hard to call. The V and J ends lost 11 bases and 3 bases respectively, with 16 bases between them. Germline CDR1 SNHLY, CDR2 FYNNEI. The CDR3 is made up of 13 amino acids. The CDR3 bases are TGTGCCGGGAACCGGAGGCCCCACTATGGCTACACCTTC. Translated, it gives CAGNRRPHYGYTF. The variable domain in full, with the rest retrieved from reference TRBV2 and TRBJ1-2, is EPEVTQTPSHQVTQMGQEVILRCVPISNHLYFYWYRQILGQKVEFLVSFYNNEISEKSEIFDDQFSVERPDGSNFTLKIRSTKLEDSAMYFCAGNRRPHYGYTFGSGTRLTVV.

The V and J genes are TRBV4-1 and TRBJ2-2, with unresolved D. Trimming took 5 bases from V and 6 from J, leaving 7 bases between them. The CDR3 sequence is 12 residues long. Germline V gene sequence: CDR1 MGHRA, CDR2 YSYEKL. In DNA, the CDR3 is TGCGCCAGCAGCGTGGTCCCCGGGGAGCTGTTTTTT. Its translation: CASSVVPGELFF.

The rearrangement uses TRBV19 and TRBJ1-3; D gene unclear. Trimming shortened V by 5 bases and J by 0 bases, and 8 bases separated the two germline ends. The CDR3 consists of 14 residues. Germline loops: CDR1 LNHDA, CDR2 SQIVND (reference sequence). CDR3 DNA sequence: TGTGCCAGTAGTTCCCTCAACTCTGGAAACACCATATATTTT. Translating gives CASSSLNSGNTIYF.

V usage is TRBV13 and J usage is TRBJ2-7; maybe TRBD1 (5 bases). Per the germline V gene, CDR1 is PRHDT and CDR2 is FYEKMQ (reference sequence). The CDR3 spans 14 residues. The V end was cut by 7 bases, the J end by 5 bases, with 18 bases between. This chain's CDR3 is CASTMGRLDNEQYF. In DNA, the CDR3 is TGTGCCAGCACCATGGGGCGATTAGATAACGAGCAGTACTTC. Together with reference TRBV13 and TRBJ2-7, the CDR3 gives the full variable domain: AAGVIQSPRHLIKEKRETATLKCYPIPRHDTVYWYQQGPGQDPQFLISFYEKMQSDKGSIPDRFSAQQFSDYHSELNMSSLELGDSALYFCASTMGRLDNEQYFGPGTRLTVT.

This chain links TRBV5-1 with TRBJ1-2; a weak D match, TRBD1 (5 bases). This CDR3 is built from 15 residues. Trimming took 3 bases from V and 4 from J, leaving 16 bases between them. The germline CDR1 and CDR2 sequences are SGHRS and YFSETQ. The CDR3 is CASSYGIPRGYGYTF. The CDR3 DNA is TGCGCCAGCAGCTATGGGATCCCGAGGGGCTATGGCTACACCTTC.

This clone was observed once. V usage is TRBV3-1 (or the pseudogene TRBV3-2) and J usage is TRBJ2-5; D call uncertain. CDR3 length: 13 amino acids. Per germline, CDR1 LGHDT and CDR2 YNNKEL (reference sequence). Trimming shortened V by 8 bases and J by 0 bases, and 10 bases separated the two germline ends. The CDR3 reads CASGSRDQETQYF. The CDR3 nucleotides read TGTGCCAGCGGCTCAAGGGACCAAGAGACCCAGTACTTC.

The chain has TRBV5-5 and TRBJ2-5; no definite D call. This CDR3 has 15 residues. Germline assignment: CDR1 SGHKS and CDR2 YYEKEE (reference sequence). With 0 bases removed from V and 1 base from J, the gap between germline ends came to 10 bases. CDR3 nucleotide sequence: TGTGCCAGCAGCTTGGATCCGGGCGTCCAAGAGACCCAGTACTTC. Translation: CASSLDPGVQETQYF.

The CDR3 bases are TGTGCCAGCAGTGGGGGACAGGGGGCTAGCACAGATACGCAGTATTTT. Its translation: CASSGGQGASTDTQYF. The chain employs TRBV6-1 and TRBJ2-3; 12 nucleotides match TRBD1. Germline V gene lookup returns CDR1 MNHNS and CDR2 SASEGT. V trimming: 4 bases; J trimming: 0 bases; junction bases outside the gene matches: 2. The CDR3 is made up of 16 amino acids.

This clone has a single count. The rearrangement uses TRBV2 and TRBJ2-2; no clear D. The CDR3 is 14 amino acids. The V gene lost 4 bases and the J gene lost 4 bases, with 10 bases spanning the gap. CDR1 and CDR2 (germline): SNHLY, FYNNEI. DNA for the CDR3: TGTGCCAGCAGTGGTGGGGTCTCCACCGGGGAGCTGTTTTTT. It encodes CASSGGVSTGELFF.

J is TRBJ1-1 and V is TRBV3-1 (or the pseudogene TRBV3-2), with D possibly being TRBD1 (5 bases). The germline V gene has CDR1 LGHDT and CDR2 YNNKEL (reference sequence). This CDR3 has 14 residues. Trimming stripped 4 bases from V and 4 bases from J, with 13 bases between. For the CDR3, the DNA is TGTGCCAGCAGCCCCCAGGGTGAAGTCACTGAAGCTTTCTTT. Its protein product is CASSPQGEVTEAFF.

The chain joins TRBV5-1 to TRBJ1-4; 9 bases align to TRBD1. Germline CDR1 is SGHRS and CDR2 is YFSETQ. The CDR3 length is 14 residues. With V trimmed by 5 bases and J by 10 bases, 9 bases remained unmatched. The CDR3 protein is CASSRDREGGKLFF. The CDR3 DNA sequence: TGCGCCAGCAGTCGGGACAGGGAAGGTGGAAAACTGTTTTTT.

This rearrangement joins TRBV4-2 to TRBJ1-2; no clear D gene. V was cut by 0 bases and J by 2 bases, with 10 bases left in between. This CDR3 comprises 15 residues. The germline V gene has CDR1 LGHNA and CDR2 YNFKEQ. The CDR3 spells CASSQEGGKNYGYTF. The DNA of the CDR3 is TGTGCCAGCAGCCAAGAAGGAGGGAAAAACTATGGCTACACCTTC.

The rearrangement links TRBV18 to TRBJ1-1; D unclear. CDR3 length: 15 residues. Trimming removed 2 bases at V and 2 bases at J, with 12 bases between. Per the germline V gene, CDR1 is KGHSH and CDR2 is LQKENI. The CDR3 coding sequence is TGTGCCAGCTCACCAGCCCACGCGCCCAACACTGAAGCTTTCTTT. Translated: CASSPAHAPNTEAFF.